The 3 T cell receptor beta chains below were found in one sample sequenced in a study. TCRdb re-called the RT-PCR reads through MiXCR, storing one row per CDR3 protein. Here the sample spans 650,000 to 800,000 distinct CDR3 sequences, 12% to 15% being singletons. The source material was memory CD4+ T cells from blood. The source of these receptors is a female donor in good health, serving as a healthy control.

V is TRBV18 and J is TRBJ2-1; perhaps TRBD2 as D (6 bases). V lost 2 bases and J lost 5, with 13 bases in between. Germline CDR1 reads KGHSH; CDR2 reads LQKENI. The CDR3 covers 15 residues. As DNA, the CDR3 is TGTGCCAGCTCACCAGCGGGATCAAAGGACAATGAGCAGTTCTTC. Its protein is CASSPAGSKDNEQFF.

The sample holds a few counts of this clonotype. The chain has TRBV5-1 and TRBJ1-2; no clear D gene. This CDR3 has 13 amino acids. Looked up from germline, CDR1 is SGHRS and CDR2 is YFSETQ. Trimming cost V 5 bases and J 6 bases, with 14 bases left between them. CDR3 sequence reads: CASRPSEGHGYTF. The CDR3 nucleotides are TGCGCCAGCAGACCGTCGGAGGGTCATGGCTACACCTTC.

Many counts were recorded for this clonotype. The chain carries TRBV5-1 and TRBJ1-6; D is unclear. V was clipped by 0 bases and J by 7 bases, with 2 bases between them. This CDR3 is built from 12 residues. Germline CDR1 and CDR2: SGHRS and YFSETQ. The CDR3 coding sequence is TGCGCCAGCAGCTTGGAGAATTCACCCCTCCACTTT. Translated, it gives CASSLENSPLHF.